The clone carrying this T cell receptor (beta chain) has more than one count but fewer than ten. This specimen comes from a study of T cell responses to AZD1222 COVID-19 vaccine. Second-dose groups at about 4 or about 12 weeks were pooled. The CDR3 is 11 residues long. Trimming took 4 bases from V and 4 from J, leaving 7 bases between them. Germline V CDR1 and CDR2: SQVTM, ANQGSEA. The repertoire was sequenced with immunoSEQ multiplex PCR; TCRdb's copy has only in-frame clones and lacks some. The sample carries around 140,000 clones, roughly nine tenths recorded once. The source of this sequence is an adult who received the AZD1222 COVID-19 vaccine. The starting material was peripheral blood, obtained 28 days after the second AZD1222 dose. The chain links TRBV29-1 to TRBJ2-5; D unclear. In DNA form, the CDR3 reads TGCAGCGTTGCCGTGGTAGAGACCCAGTACTTC. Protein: CSVAVVETQYF.